The rows below give T cell receptor beta chains drawn from one sample of a study of PD-1 blockade in classical Hodgkin lymphoma. Some clones are missing from TCRdb's copy, which holds only in-frame ones; the method was immunoSEQ multiplex PCR. The data show 15,000 to 20,000 clones, approximately 80% seen once. The input for sequencing was peripheral blood mononuclear cells (PBMCs), taken before the fourth cycle of nivolumab. The receptor source for this set is a human donor with classical Hodgkin lymphoma. Both conserved end residues are part of each CDR3. D genes are given only for firm matches. Clone size, where shown, is once, few, many, or a class for clones that have expanded.

NA,TRBV11-2,few,TRBJ1-5,CASSLRDQPQHF,TGTGCCAGCAGCTTGCGAGACCAGCCCCAGCATTTT
NA,TRBV14,NA,TRBJ2-7,CASSQVIGTPYEQYF,TGTGCCAGCAGCCAGGTGATTGGGACACCTTACGAGCAGTACTTC
TRBD1,TRBV28,NA,TRBJ1-6,CASSLYGQGWSPLHF,TGTGCCAGCAGTTTATATGGACAGGGTTGGTCACCCCTCCACTTT
NA,TRBV5-1,NA,TRBJ2-7,CASSFGGTGYYEQYF,TGCGCCAGCAGTTTTGGAGGGACTGGTTACTACGAGCAGTACTTC
NA,TRBV7-9,medium-sized,TRBJ2-5,CASLGPGAGETQYF,TGTGCCAGCTTAGGACCGGGCGCTGGAGAGACCCAGTACTTC
NA,TRBV25-1,NA,TRBJ2-1,CASSSGPDSYNEQFF,TGTGCCAGCAGTAGCGGTCCCGACTCCTACAATGAGCAGTTCTTC
TRBD1,TRBV7-9,NA,TRBJ2-3,CASSSGQGTDTQYF,TGTGCCAGCAGCTCGGGACAGGGGACAGATACGCAGTATTTT
NA,TRBV4-1,NA,TRBJ2-7,CASSPMTSVHEQYF,TGCGCCAGCAGCCCTATGACTAGTGTCCACGAGCAGTACTTC
TRBD2,TRBV10-1,NA,TRBJ2-1,CASSTRLAGYNEQFF,TGCGCCAGCAGTACTCGACTAGCGGGGTACAATGAGCAGTTCTTC
NA,TRBV13,once,TRBJ1-2,CASATWGHGYTF,TGTGCCTCCGCCACCTGGGGACATGGCTACACCTTC
NA,TRBV15,NA,TRBJ2-7,CATSRDRASSGYEQYF,TGTGCCACCAGCAGAGATCGGGCATCATCGGGCTACGAGCAGTACTTC
NA,TRBV6-1,medium-sized,TRBJ1-1,CASGRTGTPEAFF,TGTGCCAGCGGAAGGACCGGGACACCTGAAGCTTTCTTT
NA,TRBV6-5,NA,TRBJ1-1,CASSYSMTVNTEAFF,TGTGCCAGCAGTTACTCGATGACGGTGAACACTGAAGCTTTCTTT
TRBD2,TRBV28,NA,TRBJ2-1,CASSMRLAKKSSYNEQFF,TGTGCCAGCAGTATGAGACTAGCAAAAAAGAGCTCCTACAATGAGCAGTTCTTC
TRBD1,TRBV12-5,NA,TRBJ1-3,CASGAGTAGNTIYF,TGTGCTAGTGGCGCTGGGACAGCTGGAAACACCATATATTTT
TRBD2,TRBV5-5,NA,TRBJ2-5,CASRLGLAGVETQYF,TGTGCCAGCAGACTAGGACTAGCGGGAGTGGAGACCCAGTACTTC
NA,TRBV27,NA,TRBJ2-1,CASSLVYIGNEQFF,TGTGCCAGCAGTTTGGTCTACATAGGCAATGAGCAGTTCTTC
NA,TRBV19,NA,TRBJ1-1,CASNYGGTEAFF,TGTGCCAGTAATTACGGGGGCACTGAAGCTTTCTTT
NA,TRBV5-1,once,TRBJ2-5,CASSFYPEETQYF,TGCGCCAGCAGCTTTTACCCGGAAGAGACCCAGTACTTC
NA,TRBV18,NA,TRBJ1-6,CASSPASQDSPLHF,TGTGCCAGCTCACCCGCTTCACAGGATTCACCCCTCCACTTT
NA,TRBV14,NA,TRBJ1-1,CASSLGRFEAFF,TGTGCCAGCAGCCTAGGACGTTTCGAAGCTTTCTTT
TRBD1,TRBV7-2,NA,TRBJ1-3,CASSSPGQGAGNTIYF,TGTGCCAGCAGCTCGCCGGGACAGGGGGCTGGAAACACCATATATTTT
TRBD1,TRBV27,NA,TRBJ2-7,CASSRTGKNEQYF,TGTGCCAGCAGCAGGACAGGGAAGAACGAGCAGTACTTC
TRBD1,TRBV27,few,TRBJ2-5,CASSFGTGIGGTQYF,TGTGCCAGCAGTTTCGGGACAGGAATAGGAGGGACCCAGTACTTC
NA,TRBV30,NA,TRBJ1-1,CAWSVGTGVEAFF,TGTGCCTGGAGTGTAGGGACCGGAGTTGAAGCTTTCTTT
NA,TRBV4-3,large,TRBJ1-3,CASSQERQASSGNTIYF,TGCGCCAGCAGCCAAGAGCGACAGGCGAGCTCTGGAAACACCATATATTTT
NA,TRBV30,NA,TRBJ1-6,CAWSVKEVGSPLHF,TGTGCCTGGAGTGTAAAGGAGGTCGGATCACCCCTCCACTTT
NA,TRBV19,NA,TRBJ1-5,CASSTPGAGGNQPQHF,TGTGCCAGTAGTACCCCAGGGGCGGGCGGCAATCAGCCCCAGCATTTT
NA,TRBV13,NA,TRBJ1-1,CASSLQMNTEAFF,TGTGCCAGCAGCCTCCAAATGAACACTGAAGCTTTCTTT
NA,TRBV2,NA,TRBJ1-1,CASSEIRARGAFF,TGTGCCAGCAGTGAAATTCGGGCTCGGGGAGCTTTCTTT
NA,TRBV5-6,NA,TRBJ1-1,CASSAKKNTEAFF,TGTGCCAGCAGCGCGAAGAAGAACACTGAAGCTTTCTTT
NA,TRBV7-9,NA,TRBJ1-2,CASSLFQGLDGYTF,TGTGCCAGCAGCTTATTCCAGGGATTGGATGGCTACACCTTC
TRBD2,TRBV6-1,NA,TRBJ2-3,CASSRLAGVTDTQYF,TGTGCCAGCAGTAGACTAGCGGGGGTCACAGATACGCAGTATTTT
NA,TRBV5-4,NA,TRBJ1-6,CASSPTVDLQFSSPLHF,TGTGCCAGCAGCCCGACTGTGGACCTTCAGTTCAGTTCACCCCTCCACTTT
NA,TRBV20-1,once,TRBJ1-1,CSAEEDTEAFF,TGCAGTGCTGAAGAAGACACTGAAGCTTTCTTT
TRBD1,TRBV2,NA,TRBJ2-1,CARGTGGTYNEQFF,TGTGCCAGAGGAACAGGGGGCACCTACAATGAGCAGTTCTTC
TRBD1,TRBV11-2,NA,TRBJ2-3,CASSTTSGQSGTDTQYF,TGTGCCAGCAGCACAACATCGGGACAGTCTGGCACAGATACGCAGTATTTT
NA,TRBV6-6,NA,TRBJ1-4,CASSALGSLNEKLFF,TGTGCCAGCAGTGCCCTTGGGTCTCTTAATGAAAAACTGTTTTTT
NA,TRBV4-3,NA,TRBJ1-1,CASSQEVERNTEAFF,TGCGCCAGCAGCCAAGAAGTTGAGCGGAACACTGAAGCTTTCTTT
TRBD1,TRBV2,once,TRBJ2-5,CASSVHRGQETQYF,TGTGCCAGCAGTGTACACAGGGGTCAAGAGACCCAGTACTTC
NA,TRBV5-5,once,TRBJ1-4,CASSLHPESEKLFF,TGTGCCAGCAGCTTACATCCGGAGTCTGAAAAACTGTTTTTT
NA,TRBV6-6,NA,TRBJ2-7,CASSYVFSYEQYF,TGTGCCAGCAGTTACGTCTTTTCCTACGAGCAGTACTTC
TRBD2,TRBV30,NA,TRBJ2-7,CAWSGAAGVSYEQYF,TGTGCCTGGAGTGGGGCTGCGGGAGTTTCGTACGAGCAGTACTTC
NA,TRBV18,NA,TRBJ2-3,CASSPGTDTQYF,TGTGCCAGCTCACCAGGGACCGATACGCAGTATTTT
NA,TRBV6-6,NA,TRBJ1-4,CASSYLRQSEKLFF,TGTGCCAGCAGTTACCTTCGACAATCCGAAAAACTGTTTTTT
NA,TRBV19,NA,TRBJ2-1,CASSIGGGAPLSYNEQFF,TGTGCCAGTAGTATAGGTGGGGGGGCCCCCCTGTCCTACAATGAGCAGTTCTTC
TRBD2,TRBV5-1,NA,TRBJ2-3,CASSSGLAGADTQYF,TGCGCCAGCAGCTCGGGACTAGCGGGGGCAGATACGCAGTATTTT
NA,TRBV6-1,few,TRBJ1-1,CASSDRAFF,TGTGCCAGCAGCGATCGAGCTTTCTTT
NA,TRBV13,NA,TRBJ1-1,CASSPTGRTEAFF,TGTGCCAGCAGCCCAACAGGGAGGACTGAAGCTTTCTTT
TRBD2,TRBV5-5,NA,TRBJ2-1,CASSLGGLAGGPINNEQFF,TGTGCCAGCAGCTTGGGGGGACTAGCGGGAGGGCCGATTAACAATGAGCAGTTCTTC
TRBD1,TRBV19,NA,TRBJ1-6,CASSTRQGPDNSPLHF,TGTGCCAGTAGTACTAGACAGGGGCCGGACAATTCACCCCTCCACTTT
NA,TRBV7-9,NA,TRBJ2-2,CASSLYRRAATGELFF,TGTGCCAGCAGCCTTTACAGGAGGGCCGCCACCGGGGAGCTGTTTTTT